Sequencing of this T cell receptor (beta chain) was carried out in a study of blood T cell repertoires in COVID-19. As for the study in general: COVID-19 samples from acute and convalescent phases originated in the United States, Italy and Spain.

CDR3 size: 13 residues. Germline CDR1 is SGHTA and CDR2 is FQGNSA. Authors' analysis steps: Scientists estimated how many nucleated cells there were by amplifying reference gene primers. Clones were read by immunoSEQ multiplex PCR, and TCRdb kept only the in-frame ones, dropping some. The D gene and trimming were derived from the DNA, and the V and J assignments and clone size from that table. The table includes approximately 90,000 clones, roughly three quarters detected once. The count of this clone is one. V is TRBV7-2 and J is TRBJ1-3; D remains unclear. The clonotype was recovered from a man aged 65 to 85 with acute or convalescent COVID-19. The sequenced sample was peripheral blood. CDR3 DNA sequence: TGTGGCGCGCGCCTCCGCTCTGGAAACACCATATATTTT. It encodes CGARLRSGNTIYF.